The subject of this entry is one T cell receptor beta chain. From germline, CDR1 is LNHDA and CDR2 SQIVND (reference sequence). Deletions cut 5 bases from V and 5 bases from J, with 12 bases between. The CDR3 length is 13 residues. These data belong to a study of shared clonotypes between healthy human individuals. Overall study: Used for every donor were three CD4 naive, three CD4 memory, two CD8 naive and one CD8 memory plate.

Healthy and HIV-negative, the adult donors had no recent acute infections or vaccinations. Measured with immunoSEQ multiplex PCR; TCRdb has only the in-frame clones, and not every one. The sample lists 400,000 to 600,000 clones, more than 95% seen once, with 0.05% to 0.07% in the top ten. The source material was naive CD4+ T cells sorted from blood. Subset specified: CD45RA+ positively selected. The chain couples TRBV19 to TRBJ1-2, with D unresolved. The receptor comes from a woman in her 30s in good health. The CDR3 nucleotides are TGTGCCAGTAGTGAGACCGGGCCGTATGGCTACACCTTC. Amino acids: CASSETGPYGYTF.